Listed below are T cell receptor beta chains from one sample, sequenced in a study of response to subunit inactivated influenza vaccine. TCRdb redid the calling of the RT-PCR reads with MiXCR, one entry per CDR3 protein. The data contain roughly 500,000 distinct CDR3 sequences, 25% of them singletons. The sequencing used CD4+ T cells sorted from PBMCs, collected about 5 days after vaccination. These TCRs come from a man in his fifties or sixties who received an inactivated influenza vaccine. Both conserved end residues are part of each CDR3. D genes are given only for firm matches. Some rows mark clone size as missing; the rest say once, few, many or name a class of expanded clone.

clone_size: .; v_call: TRBV12-3/TRBV12-4; d_call: .; j_call: TRBJ2-7; cdr3_length: 16; cdr3_nt: TGTGCCAGCAGTTTAGCGATGTCGACAGGCGCCTACGAGCAGTACTTC; cdr3_aa: CASSLAMSTGAYEQYF
clone_size: .; v_call: TRBV15; d_call: .; j_call: TRBJ2-2; cdr3_length: 15; cdr3_nt: TGTGCCACCAGTCCAGGGGGGCTGGACACCGGGGAGCTGTTTTTT; cdr3_aa: CATSPGGLDTGELFF
clone_size: .; v_call: TRBV6-5; d_call: .; j_call: TRBJ1-6; cdr3_length: 15; cdr3_nt: TGTGCCAGCAGTTACGAAGTCCAAGAGGGTTCACCCCTCCACTTT; cdr3_aa: CASSYEVQEGSPLHF
clone_size: few; v_call: TRBV12-3/TRBV12-4; d_call: .; j_call: TRBJ2-1; cdr3_length: 14; cdr3_nt: TGTGCCAGCAGTCCGCGACAAGTACAATATGAGCAGTTCTTC; cdr3_aa: CASSPRQVQYEQFF
clone_size: once; v_call: TRBV5-1; d_call: .; j_call: TRBJ2-5; cdr3_length: 16; cdr3_nt: TGCGCCAGCAGCTTGTTCGGCAGACTCATCCAAGAGACCCAGTACTTC; cdr3_aa: CASSLFGRLIQETQYF
clone_size: .; v_call: TRBV7-9; d_call: TRBD2; j_call: TRBJ2-1; cdr3_length: 14; cdr3_nt: TGTGCCAGCAGCCCGGGACTACCATTCAATGAGCAGTTCTTC; cdr3_aa: CASSPGLPFNEQFF
clone_size: .; v_call: TRBV20-1; d_call: .; j_call: TRBJ2-5; cdr3_length: 14; cdr3_nt: TGCAGTGCTAGAGTGGATCAGGTGGGAGAGACCCAGTACTTC; cdr3_aa: CSARVDQVGETQYF
clone_size: few; v_call: TRBV5-1; d_call: .; j_call: TRBJ1-2; cdr3_length: 13; cdr3_nt: TGCGCCAGCAGCCCGGAGAGGGATTATGGCTACACCTTC; cdr3_aa: CASSPERDYGYTF
clone_size: .; v_call: TRBV20-1; d_call: .; j_call: TRBJ2-7; cdr3_length: 14; cdr3_nt: TGCAGTGCTAGAGATTTCCTGGACATCGGTTTCCAGTACTTC; cdr3_aa: CSARDFLDIGFQYF
clone_size: few; v_call: TRBV12-3/TRBV12-4; d_call: TRBD2; j_call: TRBJ2-2; cdr3_length: 15; cdr3_nt: TGTGCCAGCAGTACCGGCGGGGCGGGGGCCGGGGAGCTGTTTTTT; cdr3_aa: CASSTGGAGAGELFF
clone_size: few; v_call: TRBV6-1; d_call: .; j_call: TRBJ2-5; cdr3_length: 13; cdr3_nt: TGTGCCAGTGCTGCAGGGGTGGTAGAGACCCAGTACTTC; cdr3_aa: CASAAGVVETQYF
clone_size: .; v_call: TRBV7-2; d_call: TRBD2; j_call: TRBJ2-7; cdr3_length: 14; cdr3_nt: TGTGCCAGCAGCTACCTAGCGGGAGTGAACGAGCAGTACTTC; cdr3_aa: CASSYLAGVNEQYF
clone_size: .; v_call: TRBV6-2/TRBV6-3; d_call: .; j_call: TRBJ2-7; cdr3_length: 14; cdr3_nt: TGTGCCAGCACTCGGGACACAGCGTTCTACGAGCAGTACTTC; cdr3_aa: CASTRDTAFYEQYF
clone_size: few; v_call: TRBV12-3/TRBV12-4; d_call: .; j_call: TRBJ2-1; cdr3_length: 13; cdr3_nt: TGTGCCAGCAGAACAGACAGATACAATGAGCAGTTCTTC; cdr3_aa: CASRTDRYNEQFF
clone_size: .; v_call: TRBV12-3/TRBV12-4; d_call: .; j_call: TRBJ2-1; cdr3_length: 16; cdr3_nt: TGTGCCAGCAGACCCCCCAGTTTTAGCTCCTACAATGAGCAGTTCTTC; cdr3_aa: CASRPPSFSSYNEQFF
clone_size: few; v_call: TRBV5-1; d_call: .; j_call: TRBJ1-1; cdr3_length: 15; cdr3_nt: TGCGCCAGCAGCCCCCGCGCAGGGGAGAACACTGAAGCTTTCTTT; cdr3_aa: CASSPRAGENTEAFF
clone_size: .; v_call: TRBV12-5; d_call: TRBD2; j_call: TRBJ2-5; cdr3_length: 17; cdr3_nt: TGTGCTAGTGGTTTGGTCCGGGGGCTAGCGGGTCAGTCCCCCCAGTACTTC; cdr3_aa: CASGLVRGLAGQSPQYF
clone_size: .; v_call: TRBV7-2; d_call: .; j_call: TRBJ2-7; cdr3_length: 16; cdr3_nt: TGTGCCAGCAGCCAAACTGGGACGGTGGGGGCCTACGAGCAGTACTTC; cdr3_aa: CASSQTGTVGAYEQYF
clone_size: .; v_call: TRBV27; d_call: TRBD1; j_call: TRBJ2-7; cdr3_length: 14; cdr3_nt: TGTGCCAGCAGTAGTAGACAGGGTGTGTACGAGCAGTACTTC; cdr3_aa: CASSSRQGVYEQYF
clone_size: .; v_call: TRBV7-2; d_call: .; j_call: TRBJ1-5; cdr3_length: 15; cdr3_nt: TGTGCCAGCAGCTTAGAAGTCGGTAGGAATCAGCCCCAGCATTTT; cdr3_aa: CASSLEVGRNQPQHF
clone_size: few; v_call: TRBV20-1; d_call: .; j_call: TRBJ2-5; cdr3_length: 16; cdr3_nt: TGCAGTGCTAGAGAGTTGGCCAGGGCAGGTTTAGAGACCCAGTACTTC; cdr3_aa: CSARELARAGLETQYF
clone_size: .; v_call: TRBV7-6; d_call: TRBD1; j_call: TRBJ2-3; cdr3_length: 16; cdr3_nt: TGTGCCAGCAGCCACCGTCCCGACAGGGCAGCAGATACGCAGTATTTT; cdr3_aa: CASSHRPDRAADTQYF
clone_size: .; v_call: TRBV4-1; d_call: .; j_call: TRBJ2-7; cdr3_length: 15; cdr3_nt: TGCGCCAGCAGCCAAGCCTTAGGGCGCGCCAACGAGCAGTACTTC; cdr3_aa: CASSQALGRANEQYF
clone_size: many; v_call: TRBV5-1; d_call: TRBD1; j_call: TRBJ2-3; cdr3_length: 19; cdr3_nt: TGCGCCAGCAGCTTGCCACCAATCTCCGGACAGGGCCGAACAGATACGCAGTATTTT; cdr3_aa: CASSLPPISGQGRTDTQYF
clone_size: few; v_call: TRBV3-1; d_call: .; j_call: TRBJ2-5; cdr3_length: 12; cdr3_nt: TGTGCCAGCAGCCGCGGAAGGGGGACCCAGTACTTC; cdr3_aa: CASSRGRGTQYF
clone_size: .; v_call: TRBV12-3/TRBV12-4; d_call: .; j_call: TRBJ1-1; cdr3_length: 14; cdr3_nt: TGTGCCAGCAGTTTCCAGGGACCCAGCACTGAAGCTTTCTTT; cdr3_aa: CASSFQGPSTEAFF
clone_size: few; v_call: TRBV4-3; d_call: .; j_call: TRBJ1-2; cdr3_length: 14; cdr3_nt: TGCGCCAGCAGCCACGGGGACGGACCCTATGGCTACACCTTC; cdr3_aa: CASSHGDGPYGYTF
clone_size: few; v_call: TRBV20-1; d_call: TRBD2; j_call: TRBJ2-1; cdr3_length: 14; cdr3_nt: TGCAGTGCTTGGGTAGCGGGGGCCCGCAATGAGCAGTTCTTC; cdr3_aa: CSAWVAGARNEQFF
clone_size: .; v_call: TRBV10-1; d_call: .; j_call: TRBJ2-1; cdr3_length: 14; cdr3_nt: TGCGCCAGCAGTGAGTCTGGGGCCTACAATGAGCAGTTCTTC; cdr3_aa: CASSESGAYNEQFF
clone_size: few; v_call: TRBV29-1; d_call: .; j_call: TRBJ2-3; cdr3_length: 13; cdr3_nt: TGCAGCGTAAAAGGGTTGACAACAGATACGCAGTATTTT; cdr3_aa: CSVKGLTTDTQYF
clone_size: few; v_call: TRBV20-1; d_call: TRBD1; j_call: TRBJ2-5; cdr3_length: 14; cdr3_nt: TGCAGTGCTAGTCGGGGACAGGGCGGTGAGACCCAGTACTTC; cdr3_aa: CSASRGQGGETQYF
clone_size: .; v_call: TRBV4-2; d_call: .; j_call: TRBJ2-1; cdr3_length: 16; cdr3_nt: TGTGCCAGCAGCCAGGACTTAGCGGAGTCCTGGGGTGAGCAGTTCTTC; cdr3_aa: CASSQDLAESWGEQFF
clone_size: .; v_call: TRBV7-3; d_call: .; j_call: TRBJ2-1; cdr3_length: 17; cdr3_nt: TGTGCCAGCAGTAATAAAAGACCCGGGAGCACCTACAATGAGCAGTTCTTC; cdr3_aa: CASSNKRPGSTYNEQFF
clone_size: many; v_call: TRBV28; d_call: TRBD1; j_call: TRBJ2-7; cdr3_length: 12; cdr3_nt: TGTGCTACTCGGACAGGGGGCTACGAGCAGTACTTC; cdr3_aa: CATRTGGYEQYF
clone_size: .; v_call: TRBV28; d_call: .; j_call: TRBJ2-1; cdr3_length: 14; cdr3_nt: TGTGCCAGCAACCAACTTAGCTCCTACAATGAGCAGTTCTTC; cdr3_aa: CASNQLSSYNEQFF
clone_size: few; v_call: TRBV24-1; d_call: .; j_call: TRBJ2-1; cdr3_length: 13; cdr3_nt: TGTGCCACCAGTGGGAGGACCTACAATGAGCAGTTCTTC; cdr3_aa: CATSGRTYNEQFF
clone_size: few; v_call: TRBV5-4; d_call: .; j_call: TRBJ1-2; cdr3_length: 13; cdr3_nt: TGTGCCAGCAGCTCGGGTGCAGGCTATGGCTACACCTTC; cdr3_aa: CASSSGAGYGYTF
clone_size: few; v_call: TRBV7-2; d_call: TRBD1; j_call: TRBJ2-7; cdr3_length: 15; cdr3_nt: TGTGCCAGCAGCCGGGACAGGGCAACAAACTACGAGCAGTACTTC; cdr3_aa: CASSRDRATNYEQYF
clone_size: many; v_call: TRBV10-1; d_call: .; j_call: TRBJ2-3; cdr3_length: 14; cdr3_nt: TGCGCCAGCAGTAAAGGGCGAAGCACAGATACGCAGTATTTT; cdr3_aa: CASSKGRSTDTQYF
clone_size: .; v_call: TRBV12-3/TRBV12-4; d_call: TRBD2; j_call: TRBJ2-1; cdr3_length: 15; cdr3_nt: TGTGCCAGCAGTTTTCTTACTAGCGCAAACAATGAGCAGTTCTTC; cdr3_aa: CASSFLTSANNEQFF
clone_size: few; v_call: TRBV7-2; d_call: .; j_call: TRBJ2-7; cdr3_length: 16; cdr3_nt: TGTGCCAGCAGCCCAAACGCAAGGGGGGGATCCTACGAGCAGTACTTC; cdr3_aa: CASSPNARGGSYEQYF
clone_size: .; v_call: TRBV4-3; d_call: TRBD2; j_call: TRBJ2-3; cdr3_length: 16; cdr3_nt: TGCGCCAGCAGCCAAATGGCGGCGGGGGGGACAGATACGCAGTATTTT; cdr3_aa: CASSQMAAGGTDTQYF